The sample holds one count of the clone carrying this T cell receptor beta chain. Antigen specificity is unknown. Time point given: pre-treatment sample, taken before nivolumab and TIL therapy. Tumor tissue came from excised metastases, mostly pleural nodules or supraclavicular lymph nodes. Adults with stage 4 NSCLC were enrolled in a phase I trial. The immunoSEQ assay was v3. The repertoire was sequenced with immunoSEQ multiplex PCR; TCRdb's copy has only in-frame clones and lacks some. The table includes about 48,000 clones, around 64% detected once. The data derive from a study of TIL therapy for anti-PD-1-resistant metastatic lung cancer. Looking at the study overall: Half of patients were current or former smokers. General study findings and limits: Many TIL product clones were absent from baseline tumor, suggesting clonal contraction. Treatment-naive, never-smoker and oncogene-addicted patients were overrepresented in this highly selected cohort.

This CDR3 contains 14 residues. The V gene lost 3 bases and the J gene lost 4 bases, with 12 bases spanning the gap. Germline CDR1 WNHNN, CDR2 SYGVQD (reference sequence). The chain recombines TRBV10-1 with TRBJ2-5; possibly TRBD1 or TRBD2 for D (6 bases each). This specimen was tumor tissue, taken at baseline. The source is a person aged 25-79 years with non-small cell lung cancer. CDR3 DNA: TGCGCCAGCAGTGACGAACAGGGAGGAGAGACCCAGTACTTC. Residues: CASSDEQGGETQYF.